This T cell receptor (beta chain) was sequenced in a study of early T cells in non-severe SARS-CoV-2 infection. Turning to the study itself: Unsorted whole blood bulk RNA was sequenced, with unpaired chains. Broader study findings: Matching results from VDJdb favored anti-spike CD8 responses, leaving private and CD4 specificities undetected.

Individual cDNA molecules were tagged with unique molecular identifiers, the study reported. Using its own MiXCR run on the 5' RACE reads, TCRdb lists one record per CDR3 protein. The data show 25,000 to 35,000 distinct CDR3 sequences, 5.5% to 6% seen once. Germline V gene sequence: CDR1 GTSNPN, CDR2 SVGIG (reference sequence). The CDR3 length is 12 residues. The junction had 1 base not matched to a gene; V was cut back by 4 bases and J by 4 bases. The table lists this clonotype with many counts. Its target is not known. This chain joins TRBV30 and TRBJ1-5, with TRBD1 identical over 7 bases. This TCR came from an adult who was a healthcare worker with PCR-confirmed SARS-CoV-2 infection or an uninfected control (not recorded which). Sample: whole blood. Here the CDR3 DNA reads TGTGCCTGGAAGACAGGGAATCAGCCCCAGCATTTT. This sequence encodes CAWKTGNQPQHF. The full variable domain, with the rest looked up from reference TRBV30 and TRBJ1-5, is SQTIHQWPATLVQPVGSPLSLECTVEGTSNPNLYWYRQAAGRGLQLLFYSVGIGQISSEVPQNLSASRPQDRQFILSSKKLLLSDSGFYLCAWKTGNQPQHFGDGTRLSIL.